This entry is about one TCR beta chain. The antigen is unknown. The source of the sample is a study of T cell repertoires in cytomegalovirus infection. TCRdb passed the reads through MiXCR, listing each CDR3 protein once. This table holds around 430,000 distinct CDR3 sequences, about 39% found once. This clonotype originated in a human donor in good health (CMV status not recorded). Some clones in this sample may be carry-over from other donors' samples. Sequences were derived from cultured PBMCs, sampled from culture after CMV antigen stimulation.

CDR3 region: CASSTLTSGINEQFF. CDR3 in DNA: TGTGCCAGTAGTACGTTGACTAGCGGGATCAATGAGCAGTTCTTC. This chain joins TRBV19 and TRBJ2-1; 11 bases fit TRBD2. CDR3 length equals 15 residues. V shed 4 bases, J shed 6 bases, and the junction held 5 bases outside the gene matches. CDR1 is LNHDA and CDR2 is SQIVND in the germline V gene (reference sequence).